This section outlines one TCR beta chain sequence together with its context. Its antigen is unidentified. Here immunoSEQ multiplex PCR was the method, and the copy in TCRdb shows in-frame clones only, minus some. The sample includes some 130,000 clones, approximately 90% seen only once; the top ten take over 1.5%. The data belong to a study of T cell responses to AZD1222 COVID-19 vaccine. Study details: Second doses that came at about 4 or about 12 weeks were put together.

General study findings and limits: White British ancestry dominated among donors, who included more females, and clonal diversity was possibly underestimated.

The TCR sequence derives from an adult in good health. The sample here was peripheral blood, taken on day 0 of AZD1222 vaccination.

The CDR3 DNA follows: TGTGCCAGCTCACCATGGGGACTAACTACCCAAGAGACCCAGTACTTC. This codes for CASSPWGLTTQETQYF. The chain carries TRBV18 and TRBJ2-5; 7 bases are a match to TRBD2. Germline lookup yields CDR1 KGHSH and CDR2 LQKENI. The junction had 7 bases not matched to a gene; V was cut back by 2 bases and J by 1 base. The length of the CDR3 is 16 residues.